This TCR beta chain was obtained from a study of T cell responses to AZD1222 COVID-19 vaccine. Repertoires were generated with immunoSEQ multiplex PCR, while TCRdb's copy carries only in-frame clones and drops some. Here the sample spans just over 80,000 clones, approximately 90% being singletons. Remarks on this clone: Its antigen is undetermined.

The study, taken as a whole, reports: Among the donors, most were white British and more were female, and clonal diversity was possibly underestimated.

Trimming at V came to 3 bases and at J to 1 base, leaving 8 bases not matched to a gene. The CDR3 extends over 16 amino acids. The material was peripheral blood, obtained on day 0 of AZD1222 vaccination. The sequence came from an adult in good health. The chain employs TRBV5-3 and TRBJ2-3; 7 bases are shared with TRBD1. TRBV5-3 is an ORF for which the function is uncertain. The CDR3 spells CARSSKQGIGTDTQYF. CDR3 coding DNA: TGTGCCAGAAGCTCGAAACAGGGGATAGGCACAGATACGCAGTATTTT.